Included here is one T cell receptor beta chain sequence, with context. Its matching antigen is unknown. The data belong to a study of a mutant IDH1 vaccine in newly diagnosed glioma. Background on the study: Patients' prior therapy spanned radiotherapy, temozolomide, or both; most underwent both.

CDR3 length equals 16 residues. Germline lookup yields CDR1 SGHDT and CDR2 YYEEEE. Trimming took 5 bases from V and 2 from J; bases not matched to a gene: 12. This table comes from immunoSEQ multiplex PCR, and its TCRdb copy is limited to in-frame clones, with some not included. This sample has around 30,000 clones, with more than 70% found just once. Study findings and constraints: A vaccine-induced immune response developed in roughly 93% of the patients.

The time point denotes: week 23, last vaccination. A 20-mer mutant IDH1 peptide at 300 ug was injected subcutaneously with topical imiquimod. Each astrocytoma in the donors was new, WHO grade 3 or 4, IDH1-mutant and ATRX-lost. The TCR sequence derives from a woman aged 18-30 years with glioma. The sample in question was PBMCs, obtained from a glioma patient whose treatment included an IDH1 peptide vaccine. The rearrangement uses TRBV5-6 and TRBJ2-7, with 8 nucleotides matching TRBD1. For the CDR3, the DNA is TGTGCCAGCAGTGCGGACAGGGCGTTCAGTACCTACGAGCAGTACTTC. Translated: CASSADRAFSTYEQYF.